This T cell receptor beta chain was sequenced during a study of cytomegalovirus exposure and HLA in healthy donors. There were likely unrecorded immune exposures, though donors were nominally healthy when sampled. The length of the CDR3 is 15 residues. The germline CDR1 and CDR2 sequences are KGHSH and LQKENI. J gave up 10 bases and V 0 bases, and 9 bases lay outside the gene matches. Study-level results: Only CMV serostatus was available as immune exposure information.

Regarding this clone: Its specificity is unknown.

PCR amplification relied on 60 Vbeta primers (plus 13 Jbeta primers). The data were produced by immunoSEQ multiplex PCR, yet TCRdb's version contains in-frame clones alone and is incomplete. The specimen's table records approximately 140,000 clones. The sequencing sample was made of PBMCs. The V call is TRBV18, the J call TRBJ2-1; 7 nucleotides match TRBD2. The sequence was obtained from a man in his forties in good health and CMV-seronegative. In nucleotides, the CDR3 is TGTGCCAGCTCACCACCAGCTGGGGGGGTAGGGGAGCAGTTCTTC. Amino acid sequence: CASSPPAGGVGEQFF.